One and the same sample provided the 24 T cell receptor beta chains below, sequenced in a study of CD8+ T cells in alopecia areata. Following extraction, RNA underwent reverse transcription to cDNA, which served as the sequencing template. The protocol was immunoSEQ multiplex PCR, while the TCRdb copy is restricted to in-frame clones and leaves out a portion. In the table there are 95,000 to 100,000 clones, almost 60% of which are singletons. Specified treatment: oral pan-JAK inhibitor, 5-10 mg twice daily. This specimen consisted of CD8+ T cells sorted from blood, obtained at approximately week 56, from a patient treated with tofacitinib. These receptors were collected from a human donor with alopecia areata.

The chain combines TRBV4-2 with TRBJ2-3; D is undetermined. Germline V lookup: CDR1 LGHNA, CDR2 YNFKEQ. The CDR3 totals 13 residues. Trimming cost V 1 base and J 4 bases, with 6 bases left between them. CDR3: CASSQAVSDTQYF. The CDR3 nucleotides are TGTGCCAGCAGCCAAGCGGTGTCAGATACGCAGTATTTT.

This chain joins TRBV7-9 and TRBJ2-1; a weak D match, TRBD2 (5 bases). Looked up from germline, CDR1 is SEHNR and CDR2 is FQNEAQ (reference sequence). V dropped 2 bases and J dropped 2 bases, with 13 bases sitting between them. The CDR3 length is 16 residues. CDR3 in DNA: TGTGCCAGCAGCTTAAGGTCTCCCGGGGCCTACAATGAGCAGTTCTTC. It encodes CASSLRSPGAYNEQFF.

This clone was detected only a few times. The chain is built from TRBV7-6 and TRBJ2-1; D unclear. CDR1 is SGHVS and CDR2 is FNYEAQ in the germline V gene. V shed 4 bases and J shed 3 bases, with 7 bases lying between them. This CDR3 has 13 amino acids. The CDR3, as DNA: TGTGCCAGCAGCTCCGCAGTCTACAATGAGCAGTTCTTC. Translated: CASSSAVYNEQFF. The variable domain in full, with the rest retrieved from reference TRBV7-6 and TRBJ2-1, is GAGVSQSPRYKVTKRGQDVALRCDPISGHVSLYWYRQALGQGPEFLTYFNYEAQQDKSGLPNDRFSAERPEGSISTLTIQRTEQRDSAMYRCASSSAVYNEQFFGPGTRLTVL.

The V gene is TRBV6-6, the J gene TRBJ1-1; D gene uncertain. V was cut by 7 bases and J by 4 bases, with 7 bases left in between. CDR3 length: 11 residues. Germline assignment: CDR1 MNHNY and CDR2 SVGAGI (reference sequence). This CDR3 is CASITTTEAFF. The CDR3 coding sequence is TGTGCCAGCATCACAACCACTGAAGCTTTCTTT.

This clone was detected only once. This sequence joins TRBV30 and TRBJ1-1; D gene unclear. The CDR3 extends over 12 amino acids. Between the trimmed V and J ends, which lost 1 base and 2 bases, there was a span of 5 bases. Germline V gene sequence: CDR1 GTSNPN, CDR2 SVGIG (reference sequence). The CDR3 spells CAWSGDNTEAFF. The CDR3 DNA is TGTGCCTGGAGTGGGGATAACACTGAAGCTTTCTTT. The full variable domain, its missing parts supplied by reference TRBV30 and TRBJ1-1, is SQTIHQWPATLVQPVGSPLSLECTVEGTSNPNLYWYRQAAGRGLQLLFYSVGIGQISSEVPQNLSASRPQDRQFILSSKKLLLSDSGFYLCAWSGDNTEAFFGQGTRLTVV.

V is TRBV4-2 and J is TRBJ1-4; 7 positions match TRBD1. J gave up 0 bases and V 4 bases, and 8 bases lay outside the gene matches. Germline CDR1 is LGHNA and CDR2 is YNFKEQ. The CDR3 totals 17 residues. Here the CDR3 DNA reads TGTGCCAGCAGCCCAGGGGACAGAGTCACAACTAATGAAAAACTGTTTTTT. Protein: CASSPGDRVTTNEKLFF.

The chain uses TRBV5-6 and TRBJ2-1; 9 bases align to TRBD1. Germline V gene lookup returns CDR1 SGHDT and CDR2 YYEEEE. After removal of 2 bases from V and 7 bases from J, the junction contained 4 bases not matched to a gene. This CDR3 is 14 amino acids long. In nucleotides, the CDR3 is TGTGCCAGCAGCTTCGGACAGGGGTTGAATGAGCAGTTCTTC. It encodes CASSFGQGLNEQFF.

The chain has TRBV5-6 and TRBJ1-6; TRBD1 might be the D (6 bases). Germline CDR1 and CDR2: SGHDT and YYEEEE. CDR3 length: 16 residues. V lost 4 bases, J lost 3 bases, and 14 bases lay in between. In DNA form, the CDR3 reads TGTGCCAGCAGCGCAGGAGGGGGGCACTATAATTCACCCCTCCACTTT. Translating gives CASSAGGGHYNSPLHF. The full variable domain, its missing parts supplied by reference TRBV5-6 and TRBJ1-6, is DAGVTQSPTHLIKTRGQQVTLRCSPKSGHDTVSWYQQALGQGPQFIFQYYEEEERQRGNFPDRFSGHQFPNYSSELNVNALLLGDSALYLCASSAGGGHYNSPLHFGNGTRLTVT.

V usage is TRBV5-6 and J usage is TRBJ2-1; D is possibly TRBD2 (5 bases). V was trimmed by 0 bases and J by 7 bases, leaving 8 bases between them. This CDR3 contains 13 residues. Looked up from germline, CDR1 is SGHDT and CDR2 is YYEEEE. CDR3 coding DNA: TGTGCCAGCAGCTTGGGGGGAGTTAATGAGCAGTTCTTC. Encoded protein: CASSLGGVNEQFF.

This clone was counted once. CDR3 in DNA: TGTGCCAGTAGTATTACCCTGGGGCAGCGGGGTCGCGAGCAGTACTTC. Its translation is CASSITLGQRGREQYF. The rearrangement links TRBV19 to TRBJ2-7; 7 nucleotides match TRBD2. This CDR3 comprises 16 residues. The trim removed 3 bases at V and 6 bases at J, leaving 14 bases unmatched. Germline CDR1 is LNHDA and CDR2 is SQIVND (reference sequence). The variable domain in full, completed from reference TRBV19 and TRBJ2-7, reads DGGITQSPKYLFRKEGQNVTLSCEQNLNHDAMYWYRQDPGQGLRLIYYSQIVNDFQKGDIAEGYSVSREKKESFPLTVTSAQKNPTAFYLCASSITLGQRGREQYFGPGTRLTVT.

For the CDR3, the DNA is TGCGCCAGCAGCTCCCCTAGCGGGGGGTATGAGCAGTTCTTC. Translated: CASSSPSGGYEQFF. The V and J genes are TRBV5-1 and TRBJ2-1; TRBD2 matches 11 bases. The V segment lost 3 bases and the J segment 8 bases; nucleotides outside the gene matches: 4. The CDR3 runs to 14 residues. Looked up from germline, CDR1 is SGHRS and CDR2 is YFSETQ.

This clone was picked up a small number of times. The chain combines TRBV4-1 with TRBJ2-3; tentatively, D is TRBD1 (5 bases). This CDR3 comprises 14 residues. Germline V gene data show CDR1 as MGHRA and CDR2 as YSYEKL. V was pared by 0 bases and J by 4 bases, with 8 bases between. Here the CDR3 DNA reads TGCGCCAGCAGCCAAGATCTAGGGGCAGATACGCAGTATTTT. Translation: CASSQDLGADTQYF.

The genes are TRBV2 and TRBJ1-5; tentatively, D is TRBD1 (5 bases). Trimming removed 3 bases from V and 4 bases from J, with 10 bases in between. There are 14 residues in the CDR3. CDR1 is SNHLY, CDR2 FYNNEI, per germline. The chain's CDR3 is CASSEGRENQPQHF. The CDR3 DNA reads TGTGCCAGCAGTGAGGGCAGGGAAAATCAGCCCCAGCATTTT.

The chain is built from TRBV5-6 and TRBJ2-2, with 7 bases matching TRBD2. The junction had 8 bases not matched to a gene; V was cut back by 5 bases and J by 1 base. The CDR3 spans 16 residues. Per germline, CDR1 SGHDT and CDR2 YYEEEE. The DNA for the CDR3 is TGTGCCAGCAGTCGGGACCGGGGGGAGAACACCGGGGAGCTGTTTTTT. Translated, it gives CASSRDRGENTGELFF.

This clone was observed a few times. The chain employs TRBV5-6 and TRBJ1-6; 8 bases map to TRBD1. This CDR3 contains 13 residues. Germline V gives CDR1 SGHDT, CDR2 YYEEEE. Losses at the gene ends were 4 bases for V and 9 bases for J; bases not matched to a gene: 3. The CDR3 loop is CASSQGASSPLHF. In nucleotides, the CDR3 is TGTGCCAGCAGCCAGGGGGCGAGTTCACCCCTCCACTTT. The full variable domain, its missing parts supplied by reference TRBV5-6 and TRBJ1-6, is DAGVTQSPTHLIKTRGQQVTLRCSPKSGHDTVSWYQQALGQGPQFIFQYYEEEERQRGNFPDRFSGHQFPNYSSELNVNALLLGDSALYLCASSQGASSPLHFGNGTRLTVT.

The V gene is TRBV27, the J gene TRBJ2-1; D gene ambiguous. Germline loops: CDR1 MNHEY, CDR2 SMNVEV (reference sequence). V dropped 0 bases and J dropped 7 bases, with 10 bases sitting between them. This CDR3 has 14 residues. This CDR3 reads CASSLSLVWNEQFF. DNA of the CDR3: TGTGCCAGCAGTTTATCGTTAGTATGGAATGAGCAGTTCTTC.

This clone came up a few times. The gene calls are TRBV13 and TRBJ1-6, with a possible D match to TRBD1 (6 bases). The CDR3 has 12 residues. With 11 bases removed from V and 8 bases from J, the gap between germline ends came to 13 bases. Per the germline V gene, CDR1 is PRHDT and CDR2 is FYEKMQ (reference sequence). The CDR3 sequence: CAGSRGDSPLHF. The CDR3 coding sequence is TGTGCCGGAAGCAGGGGCGATTCACCCCTCCACTTT.

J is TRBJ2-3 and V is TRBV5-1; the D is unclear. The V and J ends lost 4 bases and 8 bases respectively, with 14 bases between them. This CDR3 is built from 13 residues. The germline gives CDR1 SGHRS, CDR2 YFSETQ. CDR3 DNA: TGCGCCAGCAGCGTCTACACCAAGGGTACGCAGTATTTT. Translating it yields CASSVYTKGTQYF.

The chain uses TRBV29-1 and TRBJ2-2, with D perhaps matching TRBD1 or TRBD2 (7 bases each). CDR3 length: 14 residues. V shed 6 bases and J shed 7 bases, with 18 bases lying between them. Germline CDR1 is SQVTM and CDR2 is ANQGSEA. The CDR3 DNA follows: TGCAGCGTGATCACCACAGGGGAGGGCGGGGAGCTGTTTTTT. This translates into CSVITTGEGGELFF.

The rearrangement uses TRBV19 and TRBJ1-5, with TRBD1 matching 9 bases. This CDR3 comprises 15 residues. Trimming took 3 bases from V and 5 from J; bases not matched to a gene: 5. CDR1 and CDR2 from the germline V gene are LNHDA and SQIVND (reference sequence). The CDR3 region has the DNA TGTGCCAGTAGTATGGACAGGGGAAGATATCAGCCCCAGCATTTT. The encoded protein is CASSMDRGRYQPQHF.

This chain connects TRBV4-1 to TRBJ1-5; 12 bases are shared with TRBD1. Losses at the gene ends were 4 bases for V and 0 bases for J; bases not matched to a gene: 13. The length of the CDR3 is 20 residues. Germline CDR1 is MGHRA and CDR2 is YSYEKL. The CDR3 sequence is CASSRQSTGTGGYSNQPQHF. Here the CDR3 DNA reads TGCGCCAGCAGCCGTCAATCCACCGGGACAGGGGGCTATAGCAATCAGCCCCAGCATTTT.

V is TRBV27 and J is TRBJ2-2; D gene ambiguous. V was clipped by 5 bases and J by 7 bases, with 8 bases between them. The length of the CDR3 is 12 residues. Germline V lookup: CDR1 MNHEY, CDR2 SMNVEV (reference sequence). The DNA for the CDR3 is TGTGCCAGCAGTAAGGTGGGCGGGGAGCTGTTTTTT. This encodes CASSKVGGELFF.

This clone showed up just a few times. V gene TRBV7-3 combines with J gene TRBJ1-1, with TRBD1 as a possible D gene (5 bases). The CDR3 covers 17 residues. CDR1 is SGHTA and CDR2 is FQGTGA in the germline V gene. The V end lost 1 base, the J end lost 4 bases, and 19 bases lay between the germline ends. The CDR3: CASSLKAGGQGVTEAFF. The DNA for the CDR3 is TGTGCCAGCAGCTTAAAGGCAGGTGGGCAGGGTGTCACTGAAGCTTTCTTT.

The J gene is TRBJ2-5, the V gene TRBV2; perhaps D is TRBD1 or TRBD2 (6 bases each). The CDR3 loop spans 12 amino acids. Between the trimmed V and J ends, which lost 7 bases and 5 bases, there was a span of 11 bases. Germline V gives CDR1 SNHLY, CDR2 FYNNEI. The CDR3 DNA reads TGTGCCAGCATCGGGGGCCTCGAGACCCAGTACTTC. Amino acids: CASIGGLETQYF. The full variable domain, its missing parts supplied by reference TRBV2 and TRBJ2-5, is EPEVTQTPSHQVTQMGQEVILRCVPISNHLYFYWYRQILGQKVEFLVSFYNNEISEKSEIFDDQFSVERPDGSNFTLKIRSTKLEDSAMYFCASIGGLETQYFGPGTRLLVL.